This T cell receptor (beta chain) was identified in a study of human T cells and chemical hapten exposure. Overall study: In the approximately 24-week study, patients were dosed weekly with diphenylcyclopropenone on the scalp throughout. Small volume differences among pooled libraries mainly caused per-sample TCR yield variation.

The CDR3 has 15 residues. The V segment lost 7 bases and the J segment 3 bases; nucleotides outside the gene matches: 11. Germline CDR1 MDHEN, CDR2 SYDVKM. It was the library that attached unique molecular identifiers to individual cDNA molecules. In the source study's methods: Sampled TCR counts reached a median of about 90,000 per sample, with values ranging from roughly 23,224 to 700,000. TCRdb reprocessed the RACE reads via MiXCR and lists one record per CDR3 protein. The V and J calls here are based on TCRdb, not the publication. The sample shows about 380,000 distinct CDR3 sequences, approximately 4.4% of them seen only once. Only a few counts were recorded for this clonotype. Regarding time point: patch test 1, 2 weeks after DPC sensitization. Documented treatment: therapeutic diphenylcyclopropenone sensitization with weekly scalp DPC.

The gene calls are TRBV28 and TRBJ2-7, with 8 nucleotides matching TRBD2. The source material was whole blood, sampled in connection with sensitization to the hapten diphenylcyclopropenone (DPC). The TCR originated in a woman aged 45-65 years with alopecia areata. Some clones in this sample may be carry-over from other donors' samples. The CDR3 loop is CASIVRLARGYEQYF. The CDR3, as DNA: TGTGCCAGCATTGTCAGACTAGCGAGGGGCTACGAGCAGTACTTC.